This entry describes one T cell receptor beta chain. It has no known antigen specificity. Within one base of it there is no much larger clone, and no base qualities were kept. This entry belongs to a study of blood T cell repertoires in COVID-19 (TCRdb year 2020). For the study in its entirety: Samples from collaborators originated in the United States, Italy and Spain and spanned both the acute and convalescent phases of COVID-19. The prospective study material was composed of cDNA or gDNA derived from T cells, B-cell-depleted T cells, or PBMCs. Deeply sampled blood TCRbeta repertoires from subjects exposed to, actively infected with, or recovered from COVID-19 were included in the dataset. The repertoires were made available in a free public database intended to serve as a resource for research on the immune response to SARS-CoV-2. Samples came from the ongoing ImmuneRACE study (first 160 participants) plus 1,254 subjects from 6 global collaborators. Sample metadata almost always included a de-identified subject ID, COVID-19 status, age in years and sex. Where available, HLA class I and class II types were taken from metadata supplied by the sample provider and were not determined by assay-based typing.

CDR1 and CDR2 (SGDLS, YYNGEE) derive from the germline V gene. Including cysteine and phenylalanine, the CDR3 has 15 amino acids. Left in the record is the CDR3 DNA by itself, 45 bases read in frame from the first base. V and J lose 3 bases and 3 bases, and a span of 10 bases separates them. The collaborating institutions used their own protocols to collect whole blood in K2EDTA tubes. For TCRbeta analysis, collaborators shipped samples as frozen whole blood, isolated PBMCs, or DNA extracted from either of those sample types. The research as a whole found: The quantity of clinical and demographic metadata differed by source and by participant and was supplied without curation.

TCRbeta CDR3 regions were amplified from genomic DNA using the immunoSEQ Assay, a bias-controlled multiplex PCR. As for the original processing: Nucleated cell counts per sample were estimated from amplification of reference gene primers within the assay. To quantify the absolute abundance of each unique TCRbeta CDR3 rearrangement, sequence reads were collapsed and filtered. For each sample, productive Simpson clonality was calculated as the square root of Simpson's diversity index over productive rearrangements. TCRdb's version of the immuneACCESS table is confined to in-frame rearrangements and falls short of the full clone set. An unresolved V gene accounts for under half of the shortfall where checked; the remainder is of unknown origin. V, J and clone size are taken as reported in that table, and D and trimming were inferred from the DNA itself. This sample has 350,000 to 450,000 clones in its table, and less than 85% of those were observed once. The top ten constitute 3.5% to 4% of the sample.

This receptor was obtained from a woman in her late teens or twenties with acute or convalescent COVID-19. The sequenced material came from peripheral blood. Rearrangement joined TRBV9 to TRBJ1-6; tentative D gene TRBD1, with 6 bases matching. The CDR3 has the sequence CASSAGTNYNSPLHF. The sequenced DNA: TGTGCCAGCAGCGCAGGGACAAACTATAATTCACCCCTCCACTTT.